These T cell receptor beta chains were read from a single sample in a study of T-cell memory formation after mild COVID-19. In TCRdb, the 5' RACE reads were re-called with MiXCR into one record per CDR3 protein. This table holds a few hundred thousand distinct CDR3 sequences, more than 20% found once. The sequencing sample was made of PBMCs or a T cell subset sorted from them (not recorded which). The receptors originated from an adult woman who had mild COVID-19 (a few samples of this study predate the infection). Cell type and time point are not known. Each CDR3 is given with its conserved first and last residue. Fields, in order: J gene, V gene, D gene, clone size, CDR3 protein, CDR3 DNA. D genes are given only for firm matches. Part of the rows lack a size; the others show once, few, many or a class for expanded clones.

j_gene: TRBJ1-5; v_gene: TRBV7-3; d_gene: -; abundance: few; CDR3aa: CASSLIGRYSNQPQHF; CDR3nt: TGTGCCAGCAGCTTAATCGGCAGATATAGCAATCAGCCCCAGCATTTT
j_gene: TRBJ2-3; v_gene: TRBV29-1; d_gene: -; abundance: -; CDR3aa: CSVGEIRTDTQYF; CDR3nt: TGCAGCGTAGGGGAGATTCGCACAGATACGCAGTATTTT
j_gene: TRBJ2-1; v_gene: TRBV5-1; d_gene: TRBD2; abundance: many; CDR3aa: CASSLGDSGGPYNEQFF; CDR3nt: TGCGCCAGCAGCTTGGGGGATAGCGGGGGGCCGTACAATGAGCAGTTCTTC
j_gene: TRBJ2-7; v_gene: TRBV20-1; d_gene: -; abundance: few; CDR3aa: CSARDRPRGYEQYF; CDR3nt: TGCAGTGCTAGAGACAGGCCTCGAGGCTACGAGCAGTACTTC
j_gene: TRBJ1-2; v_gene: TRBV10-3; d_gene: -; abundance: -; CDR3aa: CAIKEDPRYGYTF; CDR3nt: TGTGCCATCAAAGAGGATCCCCGCTATGGCTACACCTTC
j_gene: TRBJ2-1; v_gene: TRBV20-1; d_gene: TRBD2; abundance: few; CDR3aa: CSATGTSGSEQFF; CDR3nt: TGCAGTGCTACCGGGACTAGCGGTTCTGAGCAGTTCTTC
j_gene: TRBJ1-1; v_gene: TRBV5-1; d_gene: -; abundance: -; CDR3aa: CASSLVANSNTEAFF; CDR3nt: TGCGCCAGCAGCTTGGTGGCAAACTCGAACACTGAAGCTTTCTTT
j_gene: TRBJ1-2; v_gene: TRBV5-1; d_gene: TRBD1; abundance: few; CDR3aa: CASSWTGPNDGYTF; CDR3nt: TGCGCCAGCAGCTGGACAGGGCCGAATGATGGCTACACCTTC
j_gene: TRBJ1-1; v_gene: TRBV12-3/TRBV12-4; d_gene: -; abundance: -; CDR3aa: CASGTESAIAEAFF; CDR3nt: TGTGCCAGCGGGACGGAGTCAGCGATCGCTGAAGCTTTCTTT
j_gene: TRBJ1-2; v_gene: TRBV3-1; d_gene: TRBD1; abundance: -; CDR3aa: CASSRQGARGYTF; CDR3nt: TGTGCCAGCAGCCGGCAGGGGGCGCGAGGCTACACCTTC
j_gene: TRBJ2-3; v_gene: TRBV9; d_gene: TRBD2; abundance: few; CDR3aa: CASAVSGGSTDTQYF; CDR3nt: TGTGCCAGCGCCGTTAGCGGGGGTAGCACAGATACGCAGTATTTT
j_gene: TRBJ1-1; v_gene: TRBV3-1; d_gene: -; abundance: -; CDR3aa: CASSQGGPGLAFF; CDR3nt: TGTGCCAGCAGCCAAGGGGGCCCGGGGTTGGCTTTCTTT
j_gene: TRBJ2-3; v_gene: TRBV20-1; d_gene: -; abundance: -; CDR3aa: CSERARGLTDTQYF; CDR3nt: TGCAGTGAGAGGGCTCGAGGTCTCACAGATACGCAGTATTTT
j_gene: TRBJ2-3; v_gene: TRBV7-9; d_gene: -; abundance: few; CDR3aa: CASSSWGGRSTDTQYF; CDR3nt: TGTGCCAGCAGCTCCTGGGGGGGCCGATCCACAGATACGCAGTATTTT
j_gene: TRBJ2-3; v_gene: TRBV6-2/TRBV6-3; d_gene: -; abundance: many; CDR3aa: CASSHVRLADTQYF; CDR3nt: TGTGCCAGCAGCCACGTACGACTAGCAGATACGCAGTATTTT
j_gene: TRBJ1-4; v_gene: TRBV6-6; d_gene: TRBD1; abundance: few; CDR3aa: CASSYTQDRVAKLFF; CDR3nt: TGTGCCAGCAGTTACACCCAGGACAGGGTGGCAAAACTGTTTTTT
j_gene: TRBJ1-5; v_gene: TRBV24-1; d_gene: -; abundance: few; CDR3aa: CATSRRGLNQPQHF; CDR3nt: TGTGCCACCTCGCGGAGGGGCCTAAATCAGCCCCAGCATTTT
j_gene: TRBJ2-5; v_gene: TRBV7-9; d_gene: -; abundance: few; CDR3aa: CASSPEEAQETQYF; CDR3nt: TGTGCCAGCAGCCCTGAGGAGGCGCAGGAGACCCAGTACTTC
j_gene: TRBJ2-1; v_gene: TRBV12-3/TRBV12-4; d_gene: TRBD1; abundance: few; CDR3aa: CASSSPPGQGSYNEQFF; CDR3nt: TGTGCCAGCAGTTCCCCTCCGGGACAGGGCTCCTACAATGAGCAGTTCTTC
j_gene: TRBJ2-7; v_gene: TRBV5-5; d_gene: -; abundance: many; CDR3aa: CASSLGSGVRSYEQYF; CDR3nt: TGTGCCAGCAGCTTGGGCTCGGGCGTACGTTCCTACGAGCAGTACTTC
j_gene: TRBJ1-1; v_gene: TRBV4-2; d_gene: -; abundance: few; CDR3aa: CASSQGYETEAFF; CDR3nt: TGTGCCAGCAGCCAAGGGTATGAAACTGAAGCTTTCTTT
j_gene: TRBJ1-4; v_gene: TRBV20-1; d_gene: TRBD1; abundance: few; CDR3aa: CSAPGGGELFF; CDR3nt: TGCAGTGCCCCAGGGGGCGGGGAACTGTTTTTT
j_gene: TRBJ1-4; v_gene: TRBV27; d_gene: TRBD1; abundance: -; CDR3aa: CASSFWDRANEKLFF; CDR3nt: TGTGCCAGCAGTTTTTGGGACAGGGCTAATGAAAAACTGTTTTTT
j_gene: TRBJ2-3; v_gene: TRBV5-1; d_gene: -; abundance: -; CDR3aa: CASSLVPGPSDTQYF; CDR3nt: TGCGCCAGCAGCTTGGTACCAGGGCCCTCGGATACGCAGTATTTT
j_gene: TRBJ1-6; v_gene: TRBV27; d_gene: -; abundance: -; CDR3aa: CASRVVEGGGPLHF; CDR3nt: TGTGCCAGCAGAGTAGTCGAGGGTGGGGGGCCCCTCCACTTT
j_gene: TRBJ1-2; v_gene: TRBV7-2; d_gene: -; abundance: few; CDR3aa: CASSLARVRVGGYTF; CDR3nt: TGTGCCAGCAGCTTAGCGAGAGTGAGGGTAGGGGGCTACACCTTC
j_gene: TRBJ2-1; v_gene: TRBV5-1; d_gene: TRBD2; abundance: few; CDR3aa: CASSRGGSRYNEQFF; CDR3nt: TGCGCCAGCAGCCGCGGGGGGTCGAGGTACAATGAGCAGTTCTTC
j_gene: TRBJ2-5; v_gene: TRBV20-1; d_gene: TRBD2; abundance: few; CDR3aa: CSARISWGGVGETQYF; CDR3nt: TGCAGTGCTAGAATTTCCTGGGGGGGAGTCGGAGAGACCCAGTACTTC
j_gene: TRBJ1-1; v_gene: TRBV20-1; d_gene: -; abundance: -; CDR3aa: CSARGRLNTEAFF; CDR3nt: TGCAGTGCTAGAGGCCGGTTGAACACTGAAGCTTTCTTT
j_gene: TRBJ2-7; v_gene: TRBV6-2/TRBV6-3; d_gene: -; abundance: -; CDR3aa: CASSYDVYEQYF; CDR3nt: TGTGCCAGCAGTTACGACGTTTACGAGCAGTACTTC
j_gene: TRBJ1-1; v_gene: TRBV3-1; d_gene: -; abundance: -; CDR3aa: CASSHAGVEAFF; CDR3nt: TGTGCCAGCAGCCATGCTGGGGTTGAAGCTTTCTTT
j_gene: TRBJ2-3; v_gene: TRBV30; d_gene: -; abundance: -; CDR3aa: CAWSVLSGTTDTQYF; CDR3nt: TGTGCCTGGAGTGTACTAAGTGGGACGACAGATACGCAGTATTTT
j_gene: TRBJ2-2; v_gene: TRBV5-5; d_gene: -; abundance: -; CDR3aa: CASSLEPFRDTGELFF; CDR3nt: TGTGCCAGCAGCTTGGAACCCTTTAGGGACACCGGGGAGCTGTTTTTT
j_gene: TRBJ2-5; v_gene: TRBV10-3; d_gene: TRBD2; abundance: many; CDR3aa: CAISGGLAKGETQYF; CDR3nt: TGTGCCATCAGTGGGGGACTAGCGAAGGGGGAGACCCAGTACTTC
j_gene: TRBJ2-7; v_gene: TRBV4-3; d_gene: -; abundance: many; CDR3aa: CASSQGNRAATYEQYF; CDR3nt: TGCGCCAGCAGCCAAGGGAACAGGGCAGCTACCTACGAGCAGTACTTC
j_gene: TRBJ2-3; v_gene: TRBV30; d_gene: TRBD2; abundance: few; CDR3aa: CAWSRGLAGRGTDTQYF; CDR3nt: TGTGCCTGGAGCCGGGGACTAGCGGGAAGAGGCACAGATACGCAGTATTTT
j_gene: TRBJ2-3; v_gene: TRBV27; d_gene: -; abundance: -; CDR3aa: CARPDTQYF; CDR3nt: TGTGCCAGACCAGATACGCAGTATTTT
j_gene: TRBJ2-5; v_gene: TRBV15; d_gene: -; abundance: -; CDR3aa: CATSRNPPETQYF; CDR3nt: TGTGCCACCAGCAGAAATCCTCCAGAGACCCAGTACTTC
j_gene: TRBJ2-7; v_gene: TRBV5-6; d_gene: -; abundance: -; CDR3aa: CASSFSRYEQYF; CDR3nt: TGTGCCAGCAGCTTTAGCCGATACGAGCAGTACTTC
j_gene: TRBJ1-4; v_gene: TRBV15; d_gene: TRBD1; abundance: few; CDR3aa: CATSREQGRSEKLFF; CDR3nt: TGTGCCACCAGCAGAGAACAGGGGCGAAGCGAAAAACTGTTTTTT
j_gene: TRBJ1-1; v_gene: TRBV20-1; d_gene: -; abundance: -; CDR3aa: CSARGWMNTEAFF; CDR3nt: TGCAGTGCTAGAGGATGGATGAACACTGAAGCTTTCTTT
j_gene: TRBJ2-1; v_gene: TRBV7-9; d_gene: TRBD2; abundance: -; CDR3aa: CASSLGLAVLNEQFF; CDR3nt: TGTGCCAGCAGCTTGGGACTAGCGGTACTTAATGAGCAGTTCTTC
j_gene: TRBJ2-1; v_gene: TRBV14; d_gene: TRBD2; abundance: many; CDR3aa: CASSKFSGGEQFF; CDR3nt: TGTGCCAGCAGCAAATTTAGCGGGGGCGAGCAGTTCTTC
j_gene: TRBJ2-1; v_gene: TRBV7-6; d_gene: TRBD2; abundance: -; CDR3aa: CASSLAGTSIYNEQFF; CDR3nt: TGTGCCAGCAGCTTAGCCGGGACTAGCATTTACAATGAGCAGTTCTTC
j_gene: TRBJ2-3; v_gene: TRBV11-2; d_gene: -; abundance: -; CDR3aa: CASSFTGIDTQYF; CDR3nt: TGTGCCAGCAGCTTCACAGGGATTGATACGCAGTATTTT
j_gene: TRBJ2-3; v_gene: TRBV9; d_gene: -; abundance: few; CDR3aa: CASSVGGDGADTQYF; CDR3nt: TGTGCCAGCAGCGTCGGGGGAGATGGGGCAGATACGCAGTATTTT